Included here is one T cell receptor beta chain sequence, with context. What it binds is not known. The data originate from a study of shared clonotypes between healthy human individuals. General study results and limits: Four donors held about 4.5% of naive CD4 clonotypes in common. Lower generation probabilities were found for non-shared clonotypes than for those shared by all four donors. Depth was large, yet rarefaction showed that sorted-subset sequencing was incomplete.

The V gene lost 1 base and the J gene lost 7 bases, with 14 bases spanning the gap. The CDR3 extends over 15 amino acids. Germline CDR1 and CDR2: LNHNV and YYDKDF (reference sequence). In the original analysis: Because ImmunoSEQ provided only junction sequences with no quality scores, the filtering differed. Clones were read by immunoSEQ multiplex PCR, and TCRdb kept only the in-frame ones, dropping some. V, J and clone size derive from that table, while D and trimming were established from the DNA sequence. The table lists more than 2 million clones, roughly 94% of them singletons. The chain carries TRBV15 and TRBJ2-1; no clear D gene. Material: naive CD4+ T cells sorted from blood. Subset specified: CD45RA+ positively selected. This TCR derives from a man aged 18 to 29 in good health. The CDR3 DNA reads TGTGCCACCAGCAGAGTACCTAGGGATACGAATGAGCAGTTCTTC. Its translation is CATSRVPRDTNEQFF.